The 5 T cell receptor beta chains presented below share a single source sample, sequenced in a study of tumor-infiltrating lymphocytes in primary liver carcinoma. Co-extraction of RNA and DNA was performed on roughly 20-33 mg of unsorted bulk tissue. TCR beta cDNA was reverse-transcribed from approximately 0.45 ug of total RNA. The reaction used a constant-region primer and ProtoScript II reverse transcriptase. TCR beta libraries came from three nested multiplex PCR rounds using slightly modified ARM-PCR. TRBV1-TRBV30 forward primers paired with a C-beta reverse primer drove the first two PCR rounds, roughly 9 cycles each. One entry per CDR3 protein, called by TCRdb with MiXCR from the multiplex PCR reads. The table records around 79,000 distinct CDR3 sequences, about 75% of them present only once. Sequencing was carried out using tumor-adjacent normal liver tissue. The receptor source for this set is a middle-aged man with primary liver carcinoma and hepatitis B virus infection.

The J gene is TRBJ2-3, the V gene TRBV12-3 or TRBV12-4; D may be TRBD2 (6 bases). The CDR3 runs 18 residues. V gave up 6 bases and J gave up 5 bases, with 27 bases separating them. CDR3 coding DNA: TGTGCCAGCAGACCGCGGGGTTCAAGGGGATGGTGCGGAGATACGCAGTATTTT. It specifies CASRPRGSRGWCGDTQYF.

The CDR3 here is CASCRTGYNEQFF. The CDR3 nucleotides read TGTGCCAGTTGCCGCACGGGATACAATGAGCAGTTCTTC. The genes are TRBV12-3 or TRBV12-4 and TRBJ2-1, with D maybe TRBD2 (5 bases). There are 13 residues in the CDR3. V lost 9 bases and J lost 4, with 13 bases in between.

This clonotype was seen only a few times. One junction end does not reproduce the germline sequence, and a read error may be involved. The genes are TRBV11-1 and TRBJ2-5; 8 nucleotides match TRBD2. This CDR3 spans 14 amino acids. Germline loops: CDR1 SGHAT, CDR2 FQDESV (reference sequence). CDR3 amino acids: CASSAGGPQGTQYF. The DNA of the CDR3 is TGTGCCAGCAGCGCGGGGGGACCTCAAGGGACCCAGTACTTC.

With respect to this clonotype: Relative to the germline gene, one junction end is altered; a read error may explain this. The V call is TRBV12-3 or TRBV12-4, the J call TRBJ2-3; D is unclear. This CDR3 region has 16 residues. The CDR3 DNA reads as TGTGTCAGCAGTTTTTCCGCCCCGAGAAACACAGATACACAGTATTTT. It yields the protein CVSSFSAPRNTDTQYF.

With respect to this clonotype: The missing conserved phenylalanine or tryptophan at the end of this CDR3 makes a read error likely. The chain is built from TRBV6-2 or TRBV6-3 and TRBJ2-3, with D perhaps TRBD1 (5 bases). Trimming pared 7 bases from V and 2 bases from J, leaving 19 bases between. The CDR3 is 16 amino acids. The germline V gene encodes CDR1 MNHEY and CDR2 SVGEGT. CDR3 amino acids: CASTTTGTTITDTQYL. In DNA, the CDR3 is TGTGCCAGCACCACTACAGGAACGACGATCACAGATACGCAGTATCTT.